Sequencing of this T cell receptor beta chain was carried out in a study of regulatory T cells in long-lasting Graves disease. The germline V gene encodes CDR1 SGHTA and CDR2 FQGNSA. V lost 3 bases and J lost 5, with 13 bases in between. This CDR3 is built from 14 residues. CDR3 regions were amplified by Arm-PCR using iRepertoire HTBI primers to build TCR beta libraries. Each CDR3 protein gets one entry after TCRdb re-called the multiplex PCR reads with MiXCR. The sample lists 200,000 to 250,000 distinct CDR3 sequences; roughly 20% were seen once. Noted time point: newly diagnosed GD, antithyroid drugs for less than 3 months. TCR sequences were obtained from RNA taken from PBMCs. This clonotype was observed many times. This same sample was also part of a study on T cells in Graves' hyperthyroidism and ophthalmopathy. That report adds: Patients counted as stable if ophthalmopathy did not develop within 18 months. HTBI primers were employed in a first-round RT-PCR of the TCR CDR3.

The chain carries TRBV7-2 and TRBJ2-5; D call uncertain. This specimen consisted of peripheral blood mononuclear cells (PBMCs), obtained at new diagnosis, from a patient treated with antithyroid drugs. This receptor was taken from a woman in her thirties with Graves disease. The CDR3 coding sequence is TGTGCCAGCAGCTTGAGCTCCGGGCGGGAGACCCAGTACTTC. Amino acids: CASSLSSGRETQYF.